What follows are 23 T cell receptor beta chains derived from one specimen sequenced in a study of blood T cells in healthy people across ages (dated by TCRdb to the mid-2010s). Libraries were made using 5' RACE. The sequencer was an Illumina HiSeq 2500. A second roughly 6 to 12 cycle PCR used a sample-barcoded 5' primer and a J-beta primer mix. The raw public data were reprocessed by TCRdb itself: fastp quality trimming at Q25, MiXCR clonotype calling, in-frame beta chains only. Each CDR3 protein gets just one entry, which takes the most common genes and DNA from the rows behind it. Recorded for this sample are 700,000 or so distinct CDR3 sequences; about 43% of them occurred a single time. The top ten hold around 30% of the sample. The specimen was blood. These receptors all come from a man aged 80 or over in good health.

V usage is TRBV6-1 and J usage is TRBJ2-4; D gene ambiguous. Gene TRBJ2-7 matches the end of the DNA better, so the J call may be wrong. The CDR3 has 11 residues. CDR1 is MNHNS, CDR2 SASEGT, per germline. CDR3 sequence: CASSEPTEQYF. The CDR3 region has the DNA TGTGCCAGCAGTGAACCGACCGAGCAGTACTTC.

CDR3 residues: CASRDRQGNNEQFF. The CDR3 region has the DNA TGTGCCAGCAGAGATAGACAGGGGAACAATGAGCAGTTCTTC. The V call is TRBV6-5, the J call TRBJ2-1, with 8 bases identical to TRBD1. Per germline, CDR1 MNHEY and CDR2 SVGAGI. The CDR3 sequence is 14 residues long. With 6 bases clipped from V and 5 bases from J, the junction kept 6 bases outside the gene matches.

This chain uses TRBV6-2 or TRBV6-3 with TRBJ2-5; D perhaps matches TRBD2 (6 bases). The CDR3 runs 15 residues. V gave up 6 bases and J gave up 11 bases, with 25 bases separating them. Germline CDR1 and CDR2: MNHEY and SVGEGT. The CDR3 loop is CASRSGGVNSHEQYF. The CDR3 DNA reads as TGTGCCAGCAGAAGCGGCGGGGTTAATTCCCATGAGCAGTACTTC.

This clonotype was recorded once. The chain is built from TRBV27 and TRBJ2-5; 16 bases are shared with TRBD2. Looked up from germline, CDR1 is MNHEY and CDR2 is SMNVEV (reference sequence). The J segment lost 6 bases and the V segment lost 4 bases, leaving 11 bases of the junction unmatched. This CDR3 region has 18 residues. The CDR3 DNA follows: TGTGCCAGCAGTTCGGGACTAGCGGGGGGGCCCCTCACGAAGACCCAGTACTTC. Residues: CASSSGLAGGPLTKTQYF.

The chain is built from TRBV12-3 or TRBV12-4 and TRBJ2-5; TRBD1 might be the D (5 bases). V was clipped by 5 bases and J by 1 base, with 23 bases between them. There are 18 residues in the CDR3. CDR3 DNA sequence: TGTGCCAGCAGTAAATGGCGTACCAGGGCCCGGAGCCAAGAGACCCAGTACTTC. It translates to CASSKWRTRARSQETQYF.

This clonotype was counted a single time. The V and J genes are TRBV6-1 and TRBJ1-6, with D perhaps matching TRBD1 (5 bases). The germline V and J ends were trimmed by 7 bases and 9 bases, with 16 bases remaining between them. Germline V CDR1 and CDR2: MNHNS, SASEGT. The CDR3 spans 14 residues. The DNA for the CDR3 is TGTGCCAGCACCCTCTGGGGGGGGATTTCACCCCTCCACTTT. Translated: CASTLWGGISPLHF.

This clonotype was seen at least ten times. The CDR3, as DNA: TGCGCCAGCAGCCAAGGTTGGGGAAGCGGGGGCCCCCGCACAGATACGCAGTATTTT. This sequence encodes CASSQGWGSGGPRTDTQYF. The chain links TRBV4-1 to TRBJ2-3; 8 bases align to TRBD2. The ends lost 1 base at V and 1 base at J; junction bases unmatched: 13. This CDR3 region has 19 residues. Germline V gene sequence: CDR1 MGHRA, CDR2 YSYEKL.

The V call is TRBV12-3 or TRBV12-4, the J call TRBJ2-1; TRBD2 matches at 12 bases. The J call is in doubt because the DNA end fits TRBJ2-7 better. The CDR3 sequence is 15 residues long. Here the CDR3 reads CASNLAGGLYNEQYF. Here the CDR3 DNA reads TGTGCCAGCAACCTAGCGGGGGGGCTATACAATGAGCAGTACTTC.

Of note for this clonotype: Being one base from a much bigger clone, this may be a read error. DNA for the CDR3: TGTGCCAGCAGTTCACGGGAAGGGGTCTACAATGGGCAGTTCTTC. Translation gives CASSSREGVYNGQFF. V gene TRBV6-2 or TRBV6-3 combines with J gene TRBJ2-1; the D call may be TRBD1 or TRBD2 (5 bases each). This CDR3 is built from 15 residues. Germline CDR1 and CDR2: MNHEY and SVGEGT.

Of note for this clonotype: It may be a read error: a sequence one base away is much more abundant. The V call is TRBV6-5, the J call TRBJ1-2, with unresolved D. Trimming took off 6 bases at V and 9 bases at J, with 20 bases between the two ends. Germline CDR1 reads MNHEY; CDR2 reads SVGAGI. This CDR3 has 14 amino acids. CDR3 residues: CASRHQEGWYRYTF. Here the CDR3 DNA reads TGTGCCAGCAGACATCAGGAGGGTTGGTATCGCTACACCTTC.

The V gene is TRBV11-2, the J gene TRBJ2-1; TRBD2 matches 10 bases. Germline CDR1 and CDR2: SGHAT and FQNNGV. CDR3 size: 22 residues. Trimming removed 1 base from V and 5 bases from J; junction bases left unmatched: 23. As DNA, the CDR3 is TGTGCCAGCAGCTTAGTCTTATCGTTTGGGACTAGCGCCACCACAATAAACAATGAGCAGTTCTTC. The encoded protein is CASSLVLSFGTSATTINNEQFF. Complete variable domain (other parts from reference TRBV11-2 and TRBJ2-1): EAGVAQSPRYKIIEKRQSVAFWCNPISGHATLYWYQQILGQGPKLLIQFQNNGVVDDSQLPKDRFSAERLKGVDSTLKIQPAKLEDSAVYLCASSLVLSFGTSATTINNEQFFGPGTRLTVL.

In its sample, this clonotype was seen once. This chain links TRBV7-2 with TRBJ2-1; TRBD2 might be the D (6 bases). The CDR3 is made up of 15 amino acids. The V gene lost 5 bases and the J gene lost 10 bases, with 21 bases spanning the gap. Per germline, CDR1 SGHTA and CDR2 FQGNSA. In nucleotides, the CDR3 is TGTGCCAGCAGCCGGGACTCTTTTACCTCCTACGAGCAGTTCTTC. It is translated as CASSRDSFTSYEQFF.

In this sample, this clonotype turned up once. The J gene is TRBJ2-3, the V gene TRBV11-2, with TRBD2 as a possible D gene (6 bases). Germline assignment: CDR1 SGHAT and CDR2 FQNNGV. V was shortened by 0 bases and J by 1 base, with 11 bases between the two germline ends. The CDR3 loop spans 16 amino acids. CDR3: CASSLDGDLRTDTQYF. DNA of the CDR3: TGTGCCAGCAGCTTAGACGGGGACTTGCGCACAGATACGCAGTATTTT.

This clonotype was detected only a few times. This chain connects TRBV6-2 or TRBV6-3 to TRBJ2-7; maybe TRBD1 (5 bases). The CDR3 has 13 amino acids. Germline CDR1 reads MNHEY; CDR2 reads SVGEGT. Trimming removed 6 bases at V and 3 bases at J, with 12 bases between. In DNA, the CDR3 is TGTGCCAGCAGGACGACAAGGGGCTACGAGCAGTACTTC. It codes for CASRTTRGYEQYF.

A note on this clonotype: A read error is possible here, since a much larger clone lies one base away. The chain joins TRBV29-1 to TRBJ2-3; D not resolved. V lost 8 bases to trimming and J lost 3 bases, with 9 bases between them. The CDR3 is made up of 11 amino acids. Germline CDR1 SQVTM, CDR2 ANQGSEA. The CDR3 DNA reads as TGCAGCTCACTCACTACAGATACGCAGTATTTT. Translated: CSSLTTDTQYF.

V and J are TRBV5-5 and TRBJ2-5, with TRBD2 as a possible D gene (5 bases). The CDR3 consists of 14 residues. The ends were cut back, 6 bases at V and 2 bases at J, with 14 bases in the middle. Germline V gene sequence: CDR1 SGHKS, CDR2 YYEKEE (reference sequence). The CDR3 bases are TGTGCCAGCACATTTGTCAGGAGGCAAGAGACCCAGTACTTC. Amino acid sequence: CASTFVRRQETQYF.

V and J are TRBV27 and TRBJ2-7, with TRBD1 matching 8 bases. CDR1 MNHEY and CDR2 SMNVEV come from the germline V gene (reference sequence). The V and J ends lost 4 bases and 2 bases, in that order; junction bases with no gene match: 7. The CDR3 runs to 15 residues. The CDR3 protein is CASSSGGLPPYEQYF. The CDR3 coding sequence is TGTGCCAGCAGTTCAGGGGGCTTGCCGCCCTACGAGCAGTACTTC.

This sequence joins TRBV5-6 and TRBJ2-1; 9 nucleotides align to TRBD1. The ends lost 4 bases at V and 7 bases at J; junction bases unmatched: 9. This CDR3 spans 15 amino acids. Germline-derived CDR1 and CDR2 are SGHDT and YYEEEE. CDR3 amino acids: CASSLYGTGRNEQFF. The CDR3 bases are TGTGCCAGCAGCCTGTATGGGACAGGGAGGAATGAGCAGTTCTTC.

The CDR3, as DNA: TGTGCCAGCAGCTCACTTCCCGCGACAGGGAATCAGCCCCAGCATTTT. Amino acids: CASSSLPATGNQPQHF. The V and J genes are TRBV7-2 and TRBJ1-5; TRBD1 aligns across 7 bases. This CDR3 contains 16 residues. After removal of 4 bases from V and 4 bases from J, the junction contained 10 bases not matched to a gene. In germline, CDR1 is SGHTA, CDR2 FQGNSA.

The J gene is TRBJ1-2, the V gene TRBV5-1; 11 nucleotides line up with TRBD1. Germline CDR1 reads SGHRS; CDR2 reads YFSETQ. The CDR3 loop spans 17 amino acids. V was pared by 3 bases and J by 0 bases, with 7 bases of the junction left unmatched. In DNA form, the CDR3 reads TGCGCCAGCAGCTCCGGGACAGGGGGATCTTCTAACTATGGCTACACCTTC. Its translation: CASSSGTGGSSNYGYTF.

The rearrangement joins TRBV29-1 to TRBJ2-1; TRBD2 matches at 7 bases. CDR1 is SQVTM, CDR2 ANQGSEA, per germline. The CDR3 is made up of 15 amino acids. V was clipped by 4 bases and J by 2 bases; unmatched bases: 8. CDR3 sequence (DNA): TGCAGCGTTGTGCCTCTAGCGGTGCCCTACAATGAGCAGTTCTTC. Its protein is CSVVPLAVPYNEQFF.

The chain carries TRBV29-1 and TRBJ1-2; 9 bases line up with TRBD1. The V segment lost 4 bases and the J segment 0 bases; nucleotides outside the gene matches: 0. This CDR3 spans 13 amino acids. Germline CDR1 is SQVTM and CDR2 is ANQGSEA. The CDR3 DNA follows: TGCAGCGTTGGGACAGGGGCTAACTATGGCTACACCTTC. It encodes CSVGTGANYGYTF.

This clonotype has ten or more counts. The rearrangement joins TRBV10-3 to TRBJ2-5; D is possibly TRBD1 (6 bases). The germline gives CDR1 ENHRY, CDR2 SYGVKD. CDR3 length: 13 residues. Trimming took off 4 bases at V and 4 bases at J, with 10 bases between the two ends. CDR3 nucleotide sequence: TGTGCCATCAGTGCAGGGGTGGGAGAGACCCAGTACTTC. The encoded protein is CAISAGVGETQYF.